These 26 T cell receptor beta chains came from one sample sequenced in a study of T cells in women clearing cervical HPV infection. Sequenced by immunoSEQ multiplex PCR; TCRdb stores in-frame clones only, minus some. The sample table sets out some 40,000 clones. The source material was blood buffy coat. The receptors shown here come from a woman between 18 and 70 years old with a cervical HPV16 infection that either progressed to CIN3+ or cleared (not recorded which).

The CDR3 DNA, read in part, is TGTGCCAGCAGTGAATTCGGCGGACAGGGCTATTCACCC. It encodes CASSEFGGQGYSP. In full, the CDR3 is CASSEFGGQGYSPLHF. This rearrangement joins TRBV25-1 to TRBJ1-6; TRBD1 aligns across 8 bases. The read gets to within 3 residues of the CDR3 end, and the germline J gene fills in the rest. The V gene's germline CDR1 is MGHDK and CDR2 SYGVNS. The trim removed 1 base at V and 8 bases at J, leaving 7 bases unmatched. The length of the CDR3 is 16 residues.

As concerns this clone: The CDR3 end lies 3 residues beyond the end of the read and is filled in from the germline J gene. The chain links TRBV6-1 to TRBJ2-7, with TRBD2 matching over 10 bases. CDR3 size: 18 residues. Trimming took 0 bases from V and 0 from J; bases not matched to a gene: 8. Germline lookup yields CDR1 MNHNS and CDR2 SASEGT. CDR3 protein: CASSEALTSGISSYEQYF. The CDR3 DNA, read in part, is TGTGCCAGCAGTGAAGCTCTTACTAGCGGGATCAGCTCCTACGAG.

With respect to this clone: Germline and junction disagree at one end, which may indicate a read error. The read stops 3 residues short of the end of the CDR3; the missing end is completed from the germline J gene. At the DNA level, this CDR3 is encoded by other sequences in the same sample as well. The V gene is TRBV18, the J gene TRBJ1-3; 8 nucleotides align to TRBD1. In germline, CDR1 is KGHSH, CDR2 LQKENI. The CDR3 is 14 residues long. The part of the CDR3 DNA that was read is TGTGCCAGCTCTCAGGGGGCGACAGGAAACACG. Protein: CASSQGATGNT. The whole CDR3 protein is CASSQGATGNTIYF.

As for this clone: The sequence runs out 3 residues before the end of the CDR3; the remainder is reconstructed from the germline J gene. V and J are TRBV20-1 and TRBJ2-6, with 7 bases fitting TRBD1. In germline, CDR1 is DFQATT, CDR2 SNEGSKA (reference sequence). V lost 5 bases to trimming and J lost 0 bases; unmatched junction nucleotides: 13. CDR3 length: 18 residues. The sequenced part of the CDR3 DNA is TGCAGTGCTTACGCCGCGACAGGGCTCCTCTCTGGGGCCAACGTC. It codes for CSAYAATGLLSGANV. The CDR3, in full, reads CSAYAATGLLSGANVLTF.

A remark on this clone: The CDR3 extends 3 residues past the end of the read, so its final part is completed from the germline J gene. The chain recombines TRBV7-3 with TRBJ2-3; D may be TRBD2 (8 bases). The CDR3 spans 17 residues. Germline CDR1 SGHTA, CDR2 FQGTGA. The CDR3 bases that were read are TGTGCCAGCAGCCCCGCGGGGGGACAGCTTTCCAATCAGCCG. Translated, it gives CASSPAGGQLSNQP. The CDR3 reads in full as CASSPAGGQLSNQPQYF.

As for this clone: Read coverage stops 3 residues before the CDR3 terminus; the germline J gene supplies the remainder. The chain employs TRBV20-1 and TRBJ1-3, with D possibly being TRBD1 (5 bases). CDR1 is DFQATT and CDR2 is SNEGSKA in the germline V gene (reference sequence). Trimming pared 6 bases from V and 4 bases from J, leaving 19 bases between. The CDR3 is 15 amino acids. CDR3 residues: CSARGELRPGNTIYF. The covered CDR3 bases are TGCAGTGCCCGGGGGGAACTCCGGCCGGGAAACACC.

For this clone: The read ends 3 residues before the CDR3 terminus; that terminus is restored from the germline J gene. This chain connects TRBV19 to TRBJ1-4, with 8 positions matching TRBD1. This CDR3 has 15 residues. In germline, CDR1 is LNHDA, CDR2 SQIVND (reference sequence). V lost 8 bases, J lost 4 bases, and 9 bases stayed unmatched. The CDR3 sequence: CASSPGQGNNEKLFF. CDR3 DNA, as far as it was read: TGTGCCAGTTCACCAGGACAGGGCAATAATGAAAAA.

As concerns this clone: The missing CDR3 end, 3 residues past where the read stops, is filled in from the germline J gene. The chain carries TRBV5-1 and TRBJ2-2, with 13 bases fitting TRBD2. The germline CDR1 and CDR2 sequences are SGHRS and YFSETQ. Unmatched junction bases numbered 7, after V lost 4 bases and J lost 1 base. CDR3 length: 18 amino acids. The CDR3 region is CASSPGLAGAENTGELFF. The CDR3 DNA, read in part, is TGCGCCAGCAGCCCAGGACTAGCGGGAGCGGAGAACACCGGGGAG.

Comments on this clone: The read stops 3 residues short of the end of the CDR3; the missing end is completed from the germline J gene. This chain uses TRBV20-1 with TRBJ2-5; TRBD2 aligns across 11 bases. V lost 5 bases to trimming and J lost 1 base; unmatched junction nucleotides: 6. Germline CDR1 reads DFQATT; CDR2 reads SNEGSKA (reference sequence). The CDR3 covers 15 residues. The DNA read from the CDR3 is TGCAGTGCTGGAACACTAGCGGGAGTCCAAGAGACC. This translates into CSAGTLAGVQET. The full CDR3 is CSAGTLAGVQETQYF.

Note on this clone: The read ends 3 residues before the CDR3 terminus; that terminus is restored from the germline J gene. J is TRBJ2-2 and V is TRBV19; 7 bases are a match to TRBD2. This CDR3 region has 14 residues. CDR1 is LNHDA and CDR2 is SQIVND in the germline V gene (reference sequence). After removal of 6 bases from V and 8 bases from J, the junction contained 9 bases not matched to a gene. The covered CDR3 bases are TGTGCCAGTAGCCCCCTCCGGGGAGGGGGGGAG. Its translation is CASSPLRGGGE. The full CDR3 is CASSPLRGGGELFF.

As concerns this clone: Coverage ceases 3 residues before the CDR3 finishes, and the germline J gene fills in the end. This chain joins TRBV2 and TRBJ2-6; 14 bases align to TRBD2. The CDR3 is 17 residues long. J gave up 2 bases and V 4 bases, and 1 base lay outside the gene matches. Germline CDR1 reads SNHLY; CDR2 reads FYNNEI. CDR3 DNA (partial): TGTGCCAGCAGTGGACTAGCGGGGGGGCCTGGGGCCAACGTC. Protein product: CASSGLAGGPGANV. The full CDR3 sequence reads CASSGLAGGPGANVLTF. Looking up the rest from reference TRBV2 and TRBJ2-6 gives the full variable domain: EPEVTQTPSHQVTQMGQEVILRCVPISNHLYFYWYRQILGQKVEFLVSFYNNEISEKSEIFDDQFSVERPDGSNFTLKIRSTKLEDSAMYFCASSGLAGGPGANVLTFGAGSRLTVL.

Concerning this clone: The DNA ends 3 residues before the CDR3 does, and the rest of the CDR3 is filled in from the germline J gene. This chain links TRBV11-3 with TRBJ2-7; TRBD2 matches 8 bases. The V gene's germline CDR1 is SGHNT and CDR2 YENEEA. The trim removed 2 bases at V and 1 base at J, leaving 4 bases unmatched. The CDR3 has 15 amino acids. The CDR3: CASSLFSGDSYEQYF. CDR3 bases read: TGTGCCAGCAGCTTATTTAGCGGGGATTCCTACGAG.

To note about this clone: The CDR3 end falls 3 residues outside the read, so it is completed with the germline J gene. The chain links TRBV5-4 to TRBJ2-5; D is unresolved. This CDR3 is built from 14 residues. The V end lost 4 bases, the J end lost 4 bases, and 14 bases lay between the germline ends. Germline loops: CDR1 SGHNT, CDR2 YYREEE (reference sequence). CDR3 loop: CASSQTKRIETQYF. Incomplete CDR3 DNA: TGTGCCAGCAGCCAAACGAAGCGAATAGAGACC.

As for this clone: The CDR3 is cut off 3 residues early in the read; its end comes from the germline J gene. V gene TRBV20-1 combines with J gene TRBJ2-3; a weak D match, TRBD2 (7 bases). The germline V gene encodes CDR1 DFQATT and CDR2 SNEGSKA (reference sequence). The CDR3 runs 15 residues. Trimming removed 5 bases from V and 4 bases from J, with 19 bases in between. The CDR3 loop is CSAEVMGGGADTQYF. Incomplete CDR3 DNA: TGCAGTGCTGAGGTTATGGGCGGGGGCGCAGATACG.

With respect to this clone: The read ends 3 residues early relative to the CDR3; the germline J gene fills the gap. The chain recombines TRBV12-3 or TRBV12-4 with TRBJ2-7, with 7 bases lining up with TRBD1. Trimming removed 5 bases from V and 3 bases from J; junction bases left unmatched: 1. This CDR3 has 12 amino acids. The CDR3 bases that were read are TGTGCCAGCAGTCCAGGGGGCTACGAG. Its protein is CASSPGGYE. The complete CDR3 protein is CASSPGGYEQYF.

For this clone: The CDR3 end lies 3 residues beyond the end of the read and is filled in from the germline J gene. The chain has TRBV7-3 and TRBJ1-3; no clear D gene. Germline V CDR1 and CDR2: SGHTA, FQGTGA. The length of the CDR3 is 13 residues. Between the trimmed V and J ends, which lost 5 bases and 0 bases, there was a span of 5 bases. Partial CDR3 DNA: TGTGCCAGCAGCCCCAACTCTGGAAACACC. This translates into CASSPNSGNT. The entire CDR3 is CASSPNSGNTIYF.

Worth noting for this clone: The read comes to an end 3 residues before the CDR3 does, leaving the germline J gene to fill in the end. The chain links TRBV29-1 to TRBJ1-5, with 9 bases matching TRBD1. The V gene's germline CDR1 is SQVTM and CDR2 ANQGSEA. This CDR3 has 12 residues. The J segment lost 9 bases and the V segment lost 4 bases, leaving 4 bases of the junction unmatched. The CDR3 reads CSVGDRDGPQHF. The covered CDR3 bases are TGCAGCGTTGGGGACAGGGATGGGCCC.

Note on this clone: The CDR3 end falls 3 residues outside the read, so it is completed with the germline J gene. This chain uses TRBV5-4 with TRBJ2-5; D is perhaps TRBD2 (5 bases). Germline V gene lookup returns CDR1 SGHNT and CDR2 YYREEE (reference sequence). V was pared by 0 bases and J by 3 bases, with 9 bases between. This CDR3 spans 14 amino acids. The DNA read from the CDR3 is TGTGCCAGCAGCTTGGGGCTGAGGGAAGAGACC. Its protein product is CASSLGLREET. The entire CDR3 is CASSLGLREETQYF.

The sequenced CDR3 bases are TGCAGCGTTTCAGTGAGCTCCTACGAG. Protein: CSVSVSSYE. The full CDR3 reads CSVSVSSYEQYF. This chain uses TRBV29-1 with TRBJ2-7, with D unresolved. The CDR3 end lies 3 residues beyond the end of the read and is filled in from the germline J gene. Trimming stripped 5 bases from V and 0 bases from J, with 8 bases between. This CDR3 spans 12 amino acids. Germline V CDR1 and CDR2: SQVTM, ANQGSEA.

About this clone itself: The sequenced fragment ends 3 residues before the CDR3 boundary, so the rest is inferred from the germline J gene. The chain combines TRBV6-4 with TRBJ2-1, with D possibly matching TRBD2 (6 bases). Per the germline V gene, CDR1 is MRHNA and CDR2 is SNTAGT. The CDR3 extends over 13 amino acids. Between the trimmed V and J ends, which lost 6 bases and 8 bases, there was a span of 14 bases. The DNA read from the CDR3 is TGTGCCAGCAGCGAAGAAGGGACTTATGAG. Encoded protein: CASSEEGTYE. The full CDR3 reads CASSEEGTYEQFF.

In regard to this clone: The read comes to an end 3 residues before the CDR3 does, leaving the germline J gene to fill in the end. Within the sample, other DNA sequences also encode this same CDR3. The chain has TRBV20-1 and TRBJ1-2, with D possibly matching TRBD1 (6 bases). The length of the CDR3 is 14 residues. Germline CDR1 and CDR2: DFQATT and SNEGSKA (reference sequence). V was pared by 5 bases and J by 0 bases, with 13 bases between. This chain's CDR3 is CSAPRDTPNYGYTF. The sequenced part of the CDR3 DNA is TGCAGTGCTCCCCGGGACACTCCTAACTATGGC.

To note about this clone: The read terminates 3 residues before the CDR3 end, so the remaining end is supplied by the germline J gene. This chain uses TRBV5-6 with TRBJ2-1; the match to TRBD2 covers 8 bases. The V gene end was trimmed by 4 bases and the J gene end by 7 bases; junction bases not matched to a gene: 10. The CDR3 is 15 amino acids. Germline CDR1 and CDR2: SGHDT and YYEEEE. Partial CDR3 DNA: TGTGCCAGCAGCCGTGAGGTGGGGACTAGTAATGAG. Protein: CASSREVGTSNE. The full-length CDR3 reads as CASSREVGTSNEQFF.

About this clone itself: With the read ending 3 residues before the CDR3 end, the germline J gene is used to fill in that end. The chain carries TRBV11-2 and TRBJ2-7, with 7 bases fitting TRBD1. V lost 5 bases, J lost 6 bases, and 13 bases stayed unmatched. The germline V gene has CDR1 SGHAT and CDR2 FQNNGV. The CDR3 spans 15 residues. The DNA read from the CDR3 is TGTGCCAGCAGCCCGGACAGGTGGTTTCACCTCGAG. It is translated as CASSPDRWFHLE. The full CDR3 is CASSPDRWFHLEQYF.

As to this clone: The CDR3 is cut off 3 residues early in the read; its end comes from the germline J gene. The chain combines TRBV15 with TRBJ2-3; TRBD2 aligns across 12 bases. Losses at the gene ends were 0 bases for V and 5 bases for J; bases not matched to a gene: 0. CDR3 size: 15 residues. Germline-derived CDR1 and CDR2 are LNHNV and YYDKDF (reference sequence). CDR3 bases read: TGTGCCACCAGCAGAGAACTAGCGGGGGGAGATACG. It yields the protein CATSRELAGGDT. The whole CDR3 is CATSRELAGGDTQYF.

Note on this clone: The CDR3 extends 3 residues past the end of the read, so its final part is completed from the germline J gene. The genes are TRBV19 and TRBJ1-1, with a weak D call TRBD1 (6 bases). CDR3 length equals 16 residues. Trimming took off 4 bases at V and 1 base at J, with 16 bases between the two ends. Germline CDR1 and CDR2: LNHDA and SQIVND (reference sequence). The CDR3 protein is CASSTLTTGPNTEAFF. CDR3 DNA, as far as it was read: TGTGCCAGTAGTACCTTAACGACAGGCCCGAACACTGAA.

For this clone: The read gets to within 3 residues of the CDR3 end, and the germline J gene fills in the rest. This sequence joins TRBV29-1 and TRBJ2-3; 8 positions match TRBD1. The CDR3 contains 13 residues. The V and J ends lost 7 bases and 7 bases, in that order; junction bases with no gene match: 10. The V gene's germline CDR1 is SQVTM and CDR2 ANQGSEA. The CDR3 spells CSARTGISNTQYF. The covered CDR3 bases are TGCAGCGCCCGGACAGGGATATCGAATACG.